This is a list of T cell receptor beta chains from one sample in a study of cytomegalovirus exposure and HLA in healthy donors. Produced via immunoSEQ multiplex PCR; TCRdb's table is partial and in-frame only. The sample lists approximately 110,000 clones, 77% occurring once. The sequenced sample was PBMCs. These receptors originate from a human donor in good health. CDR3s leave out the opening cysteine and the closing phenylalanine or tryptophan. The order of the fields is V gene, clone size, CDR3 protein. A row's size may be missing; if present it is once, few, many or a size class.

>TRBV19|.
ASSGPGTGAGELF
>TRBV6-1|few
ASSENGRGGGELF
>TRBV7-8|.
ASSVKLRGSYDNEQF
>TRBV7-9|.
ASSFGAGLHNEQF
>TRBV29-1|.
SVVGGGGSGNTIY
>TRBV27|.
ASSFREQASSGANVLT
>TRBV21-1|.
ASSHDRDQPQH
>TRBV27|.
ASSPPTLAGGANEQF
>TRBV6-5|.
ARPPSGSYNEQF
>TRBV9|few
ASSAPDKGNTIY
>TRBV28|.
ASSFSGRALSYEQY
>TRBV5-1|.
ASSGLQGNEQF
>TRBV6-1|.
ASSGGRGQGARAQY
>TRBV5-1|.
ASSYKLQGDEQY
>TRBV7-2|.
ASSSGGGAGNEQF
>TRBV19|once
ASSTRGLMNTEAF
>TRBV7-7|few
ASSLVAGGATDTQY
>TRBV5-1|once
ASSLSGANTGELF
>TRBV9|.
ASSVALSGNTIY
>TRBV2|.
ASSRTSGDPSYNEQF
>TRBV4-2|.
ASSQDIPSHEQF
>TRBV30|.
AWSAGGLQH
>TRBV19|.
ASIGGPNYGYT
>TRBV5-1|few
ASSLDGTVPIQY
>TRBV6-6|.
ASSYDRTYEQY
>TRBV2|.
ASSEGLRTAAF
>TRBV6-5|.
ASSPYDRNTGELF
>TRBV7-6|.
ASSSAAGSGRGLDTQY
>TRBV5-1|.
ASSQQGFGQF
>TRBV2|medium-sized
ASSPKGASRANVLT
>TRBV5-8|few
ASSSTPLAYNEQF
>TRBV28|.
ATNPGGTDTQY
>TRBV7-2|.
ASSLRMAGANTGELF
>TRBV5-1|.
ASRPGGGNTEAF
>TRBV10-3|.
AISEKSRDYSYNEQF
>TRBV18|few
ASSPGLARIYEQY
>TRBV5-1|.
ASSIGQNNEQF
>TRBV28|few
ASSSYRVGYQPQH
>TRBV28|.
ASGQVRRYT
>TRBV4-2|once
ASSQGALQGGTDTQY